The 28 T cell receptor beta chains in this list originate from one sample, sequenced in a study of blood T cell repertoires in COVID-19 (dated by TCRdb to the early 2020s). The protocol used for the library was the immunoSEQ multiplex PCR assay. Not all clones reach the TCRdb copy of this immuneACCESS table, which keeps in-frame sequences only. Checked studies attribute under half of the gap to unresolved V genes and leave the rest unexplained. In all, the sample holds about 250,000 clones, and roughly 87% of those were seen once. The ten biggest clones cover 3% of the sample. The sequencing sample was made of peripheral blood. These receptors were collected from a man between 18 and 35 years old with active or convalescent COVID-19.

The V call is TRBV6-5, the J call TRBJ2-2; the D gene is possibly TRBD1 (5 bases). Trimming pared 6 bases from V and 3 bases from J, leaving 11 bases between. Germline CDR1 and CDR2: MNHEY and SVGAGI. CDR3 size: 14 residues. CDR3 residues: CASRWGQDTGELFF. The CDR3 region has the DNA TGTGCCAGCAGGTGGGGCCAAGACACCGGGGAGCTGTTTTTT.

This clone has a handful of counts. The chain carries TRBV3-1 (or the pseudogene TRBV3-2) and TRBJ1-1, with no clear D. CDR1 is LGHDT, CDR2 YNNKEL, per germline (reference sequence). The V and J ends lost 3 bases and 5 bases respectively, with 10 bases between them. CDR3 size: 13 residues. In nucleotides, the CDR3 is TGTGCCAGCAGCCAGCGGGGAGGGACTGAAGCTTTCTTT. As protein: CASSQRGGTEAFF.

This rearrangement joins TRBV27 to TRBJ1-4; a possible D gene is TRBD1 (6 bases). Trimming took 5 bases from V and 7 from J, leaving 11 bases between them. The germline V gene encodes CDR1 MNHEY and CDR2 SMNVEV (reference sequence). The CDR3 length is 13 residues. This CDR3 is CASSPYRAEKLFF. In DNA form, the CDR3 reads TGTGCCAGCAGTCCATACAGGGCTGAAAAACTGTTTTTT.

The rearrangement uses TRBV4-2 and TRBJ2-2; perhaps TRBD2 as D (6 bases). V lost 6 bases to trimming and J lost 4 bases, with 12 bases between them. The CDR3 has 14 amino acids. CDR1 and CDR2 (germline): LGHNA, YNFKEQ. The CDR3 DNA follows: TGTGCCAGCAGAGCCGGGACTTCCACCGGGGAGCTGTTTTTT. It is translated as CASRAGTSTGELFF.

This clone was seen only a few times. The chain is built from TRBV15 and TRBJ1-2; TRBD1 might be the D (6 bases). V lost 8 bases to trimming and J lost 8 bases, with 18 bases between them. The CDR3 has 13 residues. The germline CDR1 and CDR2 sequences are LNHNV and YYDKDF (reference sequence). CDR3 amino acids: CATDSGVGRGYTF. The CDR3 bases are TGTGCCACCGATTCAGGGGTAGGAAGGGGCTACACCTTC.

The rearrangement links TRBV5-4 to TRBJ2-5; D is possibly TRBD1 (6 bases). V lost 0 bases and J lost 4, with 13 bases in between. Germline V gene data show CDR1 as SGHNT and CDR2 as YYREEE (reference sequence). The CDR3 has 15 residues. The CDR3 coding sequence is TGTGCCAGCAGCTTGGCGGTAGGCAGGGGAGAGACCCAGTACTTC. It is translated as CASSLAVGRGETQYF.

The rearrangement joins TRBV9 to TRBJ1-4; D remains ambiguous. Per germline, CDR1 SGDLS and CDR2 YYNGEE. The CDR3 contains 16 residues. Trimming took off 0 bases at V and 0 bases at J, with 9 bases between the two ends. CDR3 protein: CASSVGQATTNEKLFF. CDR3 coding DNA: TGTGCCAGCAGCGTAGGCCAAGCCACAACTAATGAAAAACTGTTTTTT.

This rearrangement joins TRBV6-5 to TRBJ1-1; TRBD1 agrees at 8 bases. Trimming at V came to 5 bases and at J to 5 bases, leaving 10 bases not matched to a gene. The CDR3 is 15 amino acids. Looked up from germline, CDR1 is MNHEY and CDR2 is SVGAGI. In nucleotides, the CDR3 is TGTGCCAGCAGTACCGTGACAGGGGAGGGGACTGAAGCTTTCTTT. Its protein is CASSTVTGEGTEAFF.

This sequence joins TRBV27 and TRBJ2-1; D perhaps matches TRBD2 (6 bases). This CDR3 is built from 13 residues. V shed 5 bases and J shed 6 bases, with 11 bases lying between them. The germline gives CDR1 MNHEY, CDR2 SMNVEV (reference sequence). Here the CDR3 DNA reads TGTGCCAGCAGTAGAGGAGGGGTCAATGAGCAGTTCTTC. Translation: CASSRGGVNEQFF.

This clone has a handful of counts. The V call is TRBV5-1, the J call TRBJ1-4; 10 bases align to TRBD1. Germline assignment: CDR1 SGHRS and CDR2 YFSETQ. The junction had 4 bases not matched to a gene; V was cut back by 3 bases and J by 2 bases. The CDR3 has 16 residues. CDR3 in DNA: TGCGCCAGCAGCTCGACAGGGGGCTACACTAATGAAAAACTGTTTTTT. Amino acids: CASSSTGGYTNEKLFF.

The rearrangement links TRBV9 to TRBJ1-3; D ambiguous. The CDR3 covers 14 residues. Trimming cost V 0 bases and J 3 bases, with 7 bases left between them. Germline CDR1 reads SGDLS; CDR2 reads YYNGEE. CDR3 region: CASSVEGLGNTIYF. The DNA for the CDR3 is TGTGCCAGCAGCGTAGAAGGACTTGGAAACACCATATATTTT.

This clone was observed a single time. V is TRBV5-8 and J is TRBJ2-7; 7 bases fit TRBD1. Germline CDR1 is SGHTS and CDR2 is YDEGEE. CDR3 size: 13 residues. The V segment lost 9 bases and the J segment 2 bases; nucleotides outside the gene matches: 8. CDR3 protein: CATTDRAAYEQYF. The CDR3 DNA is TGTGCCACCACCGACAGGGCGGCCTACGAGCAGTACTTC.

This rearrangement joins TRBV9 to TRBJ1-3, with D perhaps matching TRBD1 (5 bases). This CDR3 has 17 amino acids. The germline CDR1 and CDR2 sequences are SGDLS and YYNGEE. V was shortened by 0 bases and J by 0 bases, with 13 bases between the two germline ends. The DNA for the CDR3 is TGTGCCAGCAGCGTAGATTTGGCAGGGCTCTCTGGAAACACCATATATTTT. This translates into CASSVDLAGLSGNTIYF.

This rearrangement joins TRBV21-1 to TRBJ2-7; the table's D call, TRBD2, was not checked against the DNA. TRBV21-1 is assigned pseudogene status. The CDR3 covers 15 residues. CDR3 amino acids: CASSKAGGWGSEQYF. The DNA of the CDR3 is TGTGCCAGCAGCAAAGCCGGAGGTTGGGGAAGCGAGCAGTACTTC.

This chain uses TRBV5-1 with TRBJ2-1; tentative D call: TRBD1 (5 bases). Trimming shortened V by 0 bases and J by 3 bases, and 10 bases separated the two germline ends. The germline CDR1 and CDR2 sequences are SGHRS and YFSETQ. CDR3 length equals 15 residues. CDR3 nucleotide sequence: TGCGCCAGCAGCTTGGCCCTTAGGGGCTACAATGAGCAGTTCTTC. As protein: CASSLALRGYNEQFF.

V is TRBV4-1 and J is TRBJ2-2; 7 bases match TRBD1. The CDR3 has 15 amino acids. Germline V gives CDR1 MGHRA, CDR2 YSYEKL. With 6 bases clipped from V and 1 base from J, the junction kept 5 bases outside the gene matches. The CDR3 nucleotides are TGCGCCAGCAGGAACGACAGGGTGAACACCGGGGAGCTGTTTTTT. This codes for CASRNDRVNTGELFF.

The V and J genes are TRBV4-3 and TRBJ2-1; 7 nucleotides line up with TRBD2. The CDR3 spans 15 residues. After removal of 1 base from V and 4 bases from J, the junction contained 4 bases not matched to a gene. The germline gives CDR1 LGHNA, CDR2 YSLEER. CDR3 region: CASSQVPGGYNEQFF. In DNA form, the CDR3 reads TGCGCCAGCAGCCAAGTCCCGGGGGGATACAATGAGCAGTTCTTC.

The V call is TRBV6-5, the J call TRBJ1-2; D ambiguous. The CDR3 has 14 residues. Germline CDR1 and CDR2: MNHEY and SVGAGI. Trimming removed 2 bases at V and 7 bases at J, with 14 bases between. The CDR3 DNA is TGTGCCAGCAGTTACATACCCCGAGGCCCTGGCTACACCTTC. It codes for CASSYIPRGPGYTF.

The rearrangement joins TRBV28 to TRBJ2-1, with D perhaps matching TRBD2 (7 bases). The CDR3 runs to 14 residues. Trimming took 8 bases from V and 3 from J, leaving 14 bases between them. Germline V CDR1 and CDR2: MDHEN, SYDVKM. The CDR3 region has the DNA TGTGCCAGCCGGGGGCTAGCGGACTACAATGAGCAGTTCTTC. The encoded protein is CASRGLADYNEQFF.

The rearrangement joins TRBV5-1 to TRBJ2-1; D is ambiguous. Trimming stripped 1 base from V and 1 base from J, with 9 bases between. Germline V lookup: CDR1 SGHRS, CDR2 YFSETQ. This CDR3 contains 15 residues. The CDR3 reads CASSLTPESYNEQFF. Written as DNA, the CDR3 is TGCGCCAGCAGCTTGACCCCGGAGTCCTACAATGAGCAGTTCTTC.

The chain uses TRBV9 and TRBJ1-3; 7 bases align to TRBD1. The CDR3 runs 15 residues. J lost 2 bases, V lost 2 bases, and 4 bases had no gene match. Looked up from germline, CDR1 is SGDLS and CDR2 is YYNGEE. CDR3 in amino acids: CASSVTTGTGNTIYF. CDR3 nucleotides: TGTGCCAGCAGCGTCACGACAGGGACTGGAAACACCATATATTTT.

This chain connects TRBV3-1 (or the pseudogene TRBV3-2) to TRBJ1-2; D possibly corresponds to TRBD1 (5 bases). Germline CDR1 reads LGHDT; CDR2 reads YNNKEL (reference sequence). The CDR3 covers 14 residues. Trimming took 1 base from V and 7 from J, leaving 13 bases between them. The CDR3 spells CASSQVEGTGGYTF. CDR3 DNA sequence: TGTGCCAGCAGCCAAGTGGAGGGGACCGGTGGCTACACCTTC.

This chain uses TRBV9 with TRBJ2-3; TRBD2 matches at 13 bases. The CDR3 totals 15 residues. Germline CDR1 reads SGDLS; CDR2 reads YYNGEE. The V and J ends lost 4 bases and 5 bases, in that order; junction bases with no gene match: 4. The CDR3 coding sequence is TGTGCCAGCAGCCCGTGGACTAGCGGGGGAGATACGCAGTATTTT. Translating gives CASSPWTSGGDTQYF.

The chain joins TRBV19 to TRBJ1-2; the D gene is possibly TRBD1 (6 bases). Germline V gene data show CDR1 as LNHDA and CDR2 as SQIVND (reference sequence). Trimming cost V 3 bases and J 2 bases, with 19 bases left between them. CDR3 length equals 17 residues. The CDR3 protein is CASSMARRGTLNYGYTF. CDR3 in DNA: TGTGCCAGTAGTATGGCCCGGCGGGGGACACTGAACTATGGCTACACCTTC.

V is TRBV28 and J is TRBJ1-1; 9 nucleotides line up with TRBD1. V shed 6 bases and J 4 bases; nucleotides not matched to a gene: 9. Per the germline V gene, CDR1 is MDHEN and CDR2 is SYDVKM. CDR3 length: 15 residues. CDR3 sequence: CASRSGTGSGTEAFF. CDR3 in DNA: TGTGCCAGCAGGTCCGGGACAGGGTCAGGCACTGAAGCTTTCTTT. Together with reference TRBV28 and TRBJ1-1, the CDR3 gives the full variable domain: DVKVTQSSRYLVKRTGEKVFLECVQDMDHENMFWYRQDPGLGLRLIYFSYDVKMKEKGDIPEGYSVSREKKERFSLILESASTNQTSMYLCASRSGTGSGTEAFFGQGTRLTVV.

The rearrangement joins TRBV5-4 to TRBJ1-2, with 12 bases lining up with TRBD1. This CDR3 comprises 15 residues. CDR1 is SGHNT, CDR2 YYREEE, per germline (reference sequence). Germline trimming cut 4 bases from V and 8 bases from J; bases unmatched to any gene: 9. The CDR3, as DNA: TGTGCCAGCAGCCGAGGGACAGGGGGCGTCTGGGGCTACACCTTC. It encodes CASSRGTGGVWGYTF. The full variable domain, with the rest looked up from reference TRBV5-4 and TRBJ1-2, is ETGVTQSPTHLIKTRGQQVTLRCSSQSGHNTVSWYQQALGQGPQFIFQYYREEENGRGNFPPRFSGLQFPNYSSELNVNALELDDSALYLCASSRGTGGVWGYTFGSGTRLTVV.

The chain joins TRBV27 to TRBJ2-5, with D uncertain. V was cut by 1 base and J by 5 bases, with 14 bases left in between. This CDR3 contains 15 residues. From germline, CDR1 is MNHEY and CDR2 SMNVEV (reference sequence). Here the CDR3 DNA reads TGTGCCAGCAGTTTATTTTCGAGAGGCGGCGAGACCCAGTACTTC. It specifies CASSLFSRGGETQYF.

The chain joins TRBV29-1 to TRBJ1-2; D is unresolved. CDR3 length: 15 amino acids. Germline values: CDR1 SQVTM, CDR2 ANQGSEA. V shed 4 bases and J shed 4 bases, with 19 bases lying between them. The CDR3 nucleotides read TGCAGCGTTGTCGGGAACGGCCAAAGATTCTATGGCTACACCTTC. This encodes CSVVGNGQRFYGYTF.